This T cell receptor beta chain was profiled in a study of read filtering for tumor transcriptome and immune sequencing. The wider study: Transcriptome libraries were built from DNase-treated RNA.

Molecular barcoded adaptors covering alpha/delta and beta/gamma chains were used on around 370 ng RNA. TCRdb ran MiXCR on the reads and lists one entry per CDR3 protein. Here the sample spans 120,000 or so distinct CDR3 sequences, approximately 12% being singletons. Trimming removed 3 bases from V and 2 bases from J; junction bases left unmatched: 17. The CDR3 covers 18 residues. Germline CDR1 reads DFQATT; CDR2 reads SNEGSKA (reference sequence). At least ten counts were recorded for this clonotype. V usage is TRBV20-1 and J usage is TRBJ2-3, with 7 bases aligning to TRBD1. The receptor was isolated from a donor aged 40 or older with multiple myeloma. The source material was a population of CD138-negative cells sorted from bone marrow. The CDR3 loop reads CSASIESGGDLLTDTQYF. Here the CDR3 DNA reads TGCAGTGCTAGTATAGAGTCAGGGGGTGATCTCCTCACAGATACGCAGTATTTT.